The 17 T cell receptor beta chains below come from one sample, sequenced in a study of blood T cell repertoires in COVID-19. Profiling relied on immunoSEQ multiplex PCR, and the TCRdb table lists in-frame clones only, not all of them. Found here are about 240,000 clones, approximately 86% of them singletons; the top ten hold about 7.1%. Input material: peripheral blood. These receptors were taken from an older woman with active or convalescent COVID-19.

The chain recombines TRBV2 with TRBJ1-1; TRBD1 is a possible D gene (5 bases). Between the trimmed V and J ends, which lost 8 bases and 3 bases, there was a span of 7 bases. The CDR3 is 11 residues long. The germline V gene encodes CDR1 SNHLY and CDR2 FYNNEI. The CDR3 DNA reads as TGTGCCAGCGGGGCTTACACTGAAGCTTTCTTT. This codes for CASGAYTEAFF.

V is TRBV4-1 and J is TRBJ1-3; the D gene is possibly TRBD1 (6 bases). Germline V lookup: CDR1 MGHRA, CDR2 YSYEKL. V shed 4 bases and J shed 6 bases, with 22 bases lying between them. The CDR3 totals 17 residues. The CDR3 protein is CASSRGGAGLGLNTIYF. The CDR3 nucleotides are TGCGCCAGCAGCCGGGGGGGCGCAGGGTTGGGGCTAAACACCATATATTTT.

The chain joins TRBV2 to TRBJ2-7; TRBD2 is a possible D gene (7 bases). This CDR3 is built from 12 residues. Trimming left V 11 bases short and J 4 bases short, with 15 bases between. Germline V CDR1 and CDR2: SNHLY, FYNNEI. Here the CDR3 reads CASQGGGYEQYF. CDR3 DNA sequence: TGTGCCTCCCAAGGGGGGGGGTACGAGCAGTACTTC.

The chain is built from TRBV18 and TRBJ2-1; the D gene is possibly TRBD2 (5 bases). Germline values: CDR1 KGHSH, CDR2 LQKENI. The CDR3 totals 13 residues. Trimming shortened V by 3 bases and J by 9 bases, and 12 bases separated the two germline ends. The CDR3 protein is CASSPPPGGEQFF. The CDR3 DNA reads TGTGCCAGCTCACCCCCCCCCGGAGGTGAGCAGTTCTTC.

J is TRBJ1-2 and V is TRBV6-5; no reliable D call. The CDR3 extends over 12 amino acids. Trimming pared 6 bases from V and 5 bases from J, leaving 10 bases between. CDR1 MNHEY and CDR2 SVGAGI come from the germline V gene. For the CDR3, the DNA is TGTGCCAGCAGGACGGGAGATTATGGCTACACCTTC. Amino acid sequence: CASRTGDYGYTF.

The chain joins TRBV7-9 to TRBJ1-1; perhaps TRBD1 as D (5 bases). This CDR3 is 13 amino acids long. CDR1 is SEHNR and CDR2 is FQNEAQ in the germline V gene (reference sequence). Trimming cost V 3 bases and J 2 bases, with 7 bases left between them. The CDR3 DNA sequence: TGTGCCAGCAGCTTCAGGACAAACACTGAAGCTTTCTTT. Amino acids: CASSFRTNTEAFF.

CDR3 loop: CASSASGGAFFSTDTQYF. The CDR3 coding sequence is TGTGCCAGCAGCGCGAGCGGGGGGGCATTCTTTAGCACAGATACGCAGTATTTT. The V gene is TRBV9, the J gene TRBJ2-3; 10 positions match TRBD2. The V gene's germline CDR1 is SGDLS and CDR2 YYNGEE. V dropped 3 bases and J dropped 0; count of bases not matched to a gene: 10. This CDR3 is 18 amino acids long.

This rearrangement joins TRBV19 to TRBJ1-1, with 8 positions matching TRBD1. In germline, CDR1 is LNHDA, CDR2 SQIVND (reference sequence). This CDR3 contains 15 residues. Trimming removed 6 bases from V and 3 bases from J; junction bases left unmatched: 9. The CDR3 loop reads CASRGTGYGYTEAFF. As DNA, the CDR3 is TGTGCCAGTAGGGGGACAGGATATGGGTACACTGAAGCTTTCTTT.

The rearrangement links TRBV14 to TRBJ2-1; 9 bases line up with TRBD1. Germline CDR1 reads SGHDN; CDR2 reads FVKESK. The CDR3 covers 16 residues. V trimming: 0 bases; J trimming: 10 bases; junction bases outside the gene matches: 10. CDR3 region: CASSQEWGQGNGEQFF. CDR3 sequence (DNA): TGTGCCAGCAGCCAAGAGTGGGGACAGGGCAACGGAGAGCAGTTCTTC. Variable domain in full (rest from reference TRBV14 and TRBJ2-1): EAGVTQFPSHSVIEKGQTVTLRCDPISGHDNLYWYRRVMGKEIKFLLHFVKESKQDESGMPNNRFLAERTGGTYSTLKVQPAELEDSGVYFCASSQEWGQGNGEQFFGPGTRLTVL.

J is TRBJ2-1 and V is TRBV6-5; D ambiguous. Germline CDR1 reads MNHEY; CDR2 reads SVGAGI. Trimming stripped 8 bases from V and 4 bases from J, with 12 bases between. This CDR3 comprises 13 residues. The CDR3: CASGFDLYNEQFF. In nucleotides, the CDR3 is TGTGCCAGCGGATTCGACTTGTACAATGAGCAGTTCTTC.

The CDR3 nucleotides read TGCGCCAGCAGCTTGGTTGGAGTGACAGTGGACCTCTATGGCTACACCTTC. It translates to CASSLVGVTVDLYGYTF. This sequence joins TRBV5-1 and TRBJ1-2, with a tentative D call TRBD1 (5 bases). In germline, CDR1 is SGHRS, CDR2 YFSETQ. The CDR3 contains 17 residues. V lost 0 bases and J 4 bases, leaving 19 bases between the germline ends.

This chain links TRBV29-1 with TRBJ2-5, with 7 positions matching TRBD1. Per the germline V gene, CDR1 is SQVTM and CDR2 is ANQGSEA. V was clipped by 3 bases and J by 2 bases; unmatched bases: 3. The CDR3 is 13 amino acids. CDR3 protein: CSVDWDSQETQYF. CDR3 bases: TGCAGCGTTGATTGGGACAGTCAAGAGACCCAGTACTTC.

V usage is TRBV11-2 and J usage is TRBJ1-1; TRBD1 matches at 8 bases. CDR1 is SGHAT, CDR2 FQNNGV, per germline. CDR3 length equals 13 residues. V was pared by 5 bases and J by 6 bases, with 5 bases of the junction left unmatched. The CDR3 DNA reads TGTGCCAGCAGCCCCAGGACAGGGTCTGAAGCTTTCTTT. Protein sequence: CASSPRTGSEAFF.

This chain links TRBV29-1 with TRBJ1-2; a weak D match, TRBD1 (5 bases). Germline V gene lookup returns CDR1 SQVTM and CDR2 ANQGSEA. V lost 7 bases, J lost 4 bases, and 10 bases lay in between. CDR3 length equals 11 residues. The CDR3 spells CSAGQFYGYTF. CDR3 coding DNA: TGCAGCGCCGGACAATTCTATGGCTACACCTTC.

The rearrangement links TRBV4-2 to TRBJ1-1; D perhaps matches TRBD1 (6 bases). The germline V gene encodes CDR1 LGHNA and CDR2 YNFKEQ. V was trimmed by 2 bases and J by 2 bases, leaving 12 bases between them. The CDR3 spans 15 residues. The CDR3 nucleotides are TGTGCCAGCAGCCAAAACGTAGGGGGAAACACTGAAGCTTTCTTT. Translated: CASSQNVGGNTEAFF.

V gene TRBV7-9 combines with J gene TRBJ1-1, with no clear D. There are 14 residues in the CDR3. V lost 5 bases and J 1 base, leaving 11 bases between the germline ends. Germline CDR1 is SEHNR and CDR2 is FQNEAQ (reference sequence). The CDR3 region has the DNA TGTGCCAGCAGCCCAGGAAGGAAGAACACTGAAGCTTTCTTT. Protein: CASSPGRKNTEAFF.

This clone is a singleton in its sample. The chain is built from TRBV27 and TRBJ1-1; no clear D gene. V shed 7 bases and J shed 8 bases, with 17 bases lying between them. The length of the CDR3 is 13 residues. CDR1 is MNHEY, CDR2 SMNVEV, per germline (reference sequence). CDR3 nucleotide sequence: TGTGCCAGCACTCCGACGGGGTTCGGAGAAGCTTTCTTT. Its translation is CASTPTGFGEAFF.